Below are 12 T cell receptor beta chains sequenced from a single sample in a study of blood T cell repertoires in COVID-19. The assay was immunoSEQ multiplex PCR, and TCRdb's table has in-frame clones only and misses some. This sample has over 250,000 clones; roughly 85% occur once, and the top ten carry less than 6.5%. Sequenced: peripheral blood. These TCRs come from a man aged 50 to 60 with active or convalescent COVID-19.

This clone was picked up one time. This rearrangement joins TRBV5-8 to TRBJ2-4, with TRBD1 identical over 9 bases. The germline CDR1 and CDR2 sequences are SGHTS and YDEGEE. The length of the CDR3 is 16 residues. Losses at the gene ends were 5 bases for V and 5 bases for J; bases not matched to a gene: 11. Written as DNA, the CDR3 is TGTGCCAGCAGTAAAGGGGGGGGACAGGGCCAAAACATTCAGTACTTC. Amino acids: CASSKGGGQGQNIQYF.

CDR3 sequence: CATSGDRVYEKLFF. In DNA form, the CDR3 reads TGTGCCACCTCCGGGGACAGGGTTTATGAAAAACTGTTTTTT. This chain connects TRBV5-4 to TRBJ1-4; the match to TRBD1 covers 9 bases. Unmatched junction bases numbered 9, after V lost 9 bases and J lost 6 bases. The CDR3 has 14 residues. CDR1 and CDR2 from the germline V gene are SGHNT and YYREEE (reference sequence).

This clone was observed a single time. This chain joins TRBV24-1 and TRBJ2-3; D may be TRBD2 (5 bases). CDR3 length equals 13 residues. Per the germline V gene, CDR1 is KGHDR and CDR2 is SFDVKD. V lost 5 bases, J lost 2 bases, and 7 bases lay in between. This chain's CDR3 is CATSVANTDTQYF. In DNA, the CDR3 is TGTGCCACCAGTGTAGCGAACACAGATACGCAGTATTTT.

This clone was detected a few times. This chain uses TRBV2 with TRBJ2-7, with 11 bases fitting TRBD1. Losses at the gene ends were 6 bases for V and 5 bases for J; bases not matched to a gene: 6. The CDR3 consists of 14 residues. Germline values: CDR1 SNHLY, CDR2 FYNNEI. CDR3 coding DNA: TGTGCCAGCAGCGGTACGGGACAGGGGGACGAGCAGTACTTC. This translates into CASSGTGQGDEQYF. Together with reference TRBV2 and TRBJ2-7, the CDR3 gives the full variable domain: EPEVTQTPSHQVTQMGQEVILRCVPISNHLYFYWYRQILGQKVEFLVSFYNNEISEKSEIFDDQFSVERPDGSNFTLKIRSTKLEDSAMYFCASSGTGQGDEQYFGPGTRLTVT.

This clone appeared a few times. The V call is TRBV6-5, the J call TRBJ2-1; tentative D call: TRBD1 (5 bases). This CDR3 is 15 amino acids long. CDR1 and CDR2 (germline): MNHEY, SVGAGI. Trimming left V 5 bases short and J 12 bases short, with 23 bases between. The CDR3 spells CASSLTVDSPGRQFF. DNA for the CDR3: TGTGCCAGCAGTCTAACAGTCGACAGCCCCGGGCGGCAGTTCTTC.

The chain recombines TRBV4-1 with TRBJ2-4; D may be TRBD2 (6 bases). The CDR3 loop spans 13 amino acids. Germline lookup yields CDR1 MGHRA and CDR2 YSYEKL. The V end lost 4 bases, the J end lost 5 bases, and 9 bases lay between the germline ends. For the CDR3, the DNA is TGCGCCAGCAGCCCGTGGGAGGAAAACATTCAGTACTTC. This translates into CASSPWEENIQYF.

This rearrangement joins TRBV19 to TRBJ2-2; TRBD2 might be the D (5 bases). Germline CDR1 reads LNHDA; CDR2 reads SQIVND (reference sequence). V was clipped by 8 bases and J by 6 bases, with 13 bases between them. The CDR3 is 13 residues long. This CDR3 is CASRGSFAGELFF. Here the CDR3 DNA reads TGTGCCAGTCGAGGGTCCTTCGCCGGGGAGCTGTTTTTT.

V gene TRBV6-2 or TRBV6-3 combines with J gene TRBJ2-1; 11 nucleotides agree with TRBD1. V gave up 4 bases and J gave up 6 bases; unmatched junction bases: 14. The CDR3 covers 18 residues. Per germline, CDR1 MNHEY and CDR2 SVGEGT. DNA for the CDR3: TGTGCCAGCAGTTTTTCTCGAGCGGGGACAGGGGGTCGCAATGAGCAGTTCTTC. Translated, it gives CASSFSRAGTGGRNEQFF.

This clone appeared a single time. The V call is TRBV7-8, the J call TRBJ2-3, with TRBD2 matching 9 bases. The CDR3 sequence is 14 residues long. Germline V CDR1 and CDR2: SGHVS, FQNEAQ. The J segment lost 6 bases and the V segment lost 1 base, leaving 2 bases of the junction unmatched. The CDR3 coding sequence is TGTGCCAGCAGCTTAGGACTAGCGGCCGATACGCAGTATTTT. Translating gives CASSLGLAADTQYF.

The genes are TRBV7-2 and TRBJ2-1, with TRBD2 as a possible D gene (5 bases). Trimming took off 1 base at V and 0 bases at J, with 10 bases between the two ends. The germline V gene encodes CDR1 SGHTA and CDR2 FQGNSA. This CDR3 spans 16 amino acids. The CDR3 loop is CASSLGGASSYNEQFF. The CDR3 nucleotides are TGTGCCAGCAGCTTAGGGGGAGCGTCCTCCTACAATGAGCAGTTCTTC.

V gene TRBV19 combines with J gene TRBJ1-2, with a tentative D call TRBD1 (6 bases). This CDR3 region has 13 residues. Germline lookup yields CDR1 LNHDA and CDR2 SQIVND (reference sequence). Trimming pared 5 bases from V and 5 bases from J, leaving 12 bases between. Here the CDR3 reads CASSSPGAYGYTF. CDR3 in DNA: TGTGCCAGTAGTTCACCAGGGGCATATGGCTACACCTTC. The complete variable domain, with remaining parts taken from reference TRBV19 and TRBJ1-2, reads DGGITQSPKYLFRKEGQNVTLSCEQNLNHDAMYWYRQDPGQGLRLIYYSQIVNDFQKGDIAEGYSVSREKKESFPLTVTSAQKNPTAFYLCASSSPGAYGYTFGSGTRLTVV.

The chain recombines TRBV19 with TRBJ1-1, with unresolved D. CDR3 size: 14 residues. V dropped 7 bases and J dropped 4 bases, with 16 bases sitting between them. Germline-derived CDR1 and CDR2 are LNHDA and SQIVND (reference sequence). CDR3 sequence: CASNRDTRGTEAFF. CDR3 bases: TGTGCCAGTAACCGTGATACCCGGGGCACTGAAGCTTTCTTT.